A single sample is the source of the 11 T cell receptor beta chains below, sequenced in a study of CD8 T cells in Susac syndrome. An input of roughly 0.5 to 1 ug of RNA was subjected to reverse transcription using random hexamers. TCRdb processed the immunoSEQ multiplex PCR reads anew with MiXCR; each CDR3 protein has one entry. The profile shows 200,000 or so distinct CDR3 sequences, approximately 94% of them singletons. Sequencing was carried out using CD4+ T cells from PBMCs. The receptors originated from a human donor with Susac syndrome.

The rearrangement links TRBV28 to TRBJ2-2; D may be TRBD1 or TRBD2 (5 bases each). Trimming took off 3 bases at V and 5 bases at J, with 16 bases between the two ends. Per the germline V gene, CDR1 is MDHEN and CDR2 is SYDVKM. This CDR3 region has 16 residues. The CDR3 DNA reads TGTGCCAGCAGTTTTTTGGCACAGAGGGGAACCGGGGAGCTGTTTTTT. This translates into CASSFLAQRGTGELFF.

This rearrangement joins TRBV30 to TRBJ2-1; 11 bases map to TRBD2. There are 13 residues in the CDR3. In germline, CDR1 is GTSNPN, CDR2 SVGIG (reference sequence). V was pared by 3 bases and J by 13 bases, with 8 bases of the junction left unmatched. CDR3 residues: CAWRTFGTSGQFF. The CDR3 DNA follows: TGTGCCTGGAGGACTTTCGGGACTAGCGGACAGTTCTTC.

The V call is TRBV9, the J call TRBJ1-1; possibly TRBD1 for D (6 bases). The CDR3 runs 18 residues. The germline CDR1 and CDR2 sequences are SGDLS and YYNGEE. The ends were cut back, 3 bases at V and 0 bases at J, with 21 bases in the middle. The CDR3 loop is CASSANKWGARMNTEAFF. The CDR3 DNA is TGTGCCAGCAGCGCGAATAAGTGGGGGGCGCGAATGAACACTGAAGCTTTCTTT. Using reference TRBV9 and TRBJ1-1 for the parts outside the CDR3, the full variable domain is DSGVTQTPKHLITATGQRVTLRCSPRSGDLSVYWYQQSLDQGLQFLIQYYNGEERAKGNILERFSAQQFPDLHSELNLSSLELGDSALYFCASSANKWGARMNTEAFFGQGTRLTVV.

The gene calls are TRBV14 and TRBJ1-3; D gene uncertain. V was pared by 2 bases and J by 2 bases, with 4 bases between. Germline V gene data show CDR1 as SGHDN and CDR2 as FVKESK. This CDR3 has 13 residues. CDR3 residues: CASSQMTGNTIYF. CDR3 sequence (DNA): TGTGCCAGCAGCCAAATGACTGGAAACACCATATATTTT.

This chain joins TRBV19 and TRBJ1-5; 9 positions agree with TRBD1. J gave up 1 base and V 7 bases, and 5 bases lay outside the gene matches. The CDR3 is 15 residues long. The germline V gene has CDR1 LNHDA and CDR2 SQIVND (reference sequence). In nucleotides, the CDR3 is TGTGCCAGTAACTCCGGGACAGGGAGCAATCAGCCCCAGCATTTT. As protein: CASNSGTGSNQPQHF.

This chain joins TRBV27 and TRBJ2-7, with D tentatively TRBD1 (5 bases). Trimming cost V 6 bases and J 1 base, with 10 bases left between them. Germline V gene lookup returns CDR1 MNHEY and CDR2 SMNVEV (reference sequence). This CDR3 has 13 residues. This CDR3 reads CASSRRQSYEQYF. The CDR3 DNA is TGTGCCAGCAGCCGACGACAGTCCTACGAGCAGTACTTC.

This rearrangement joins TRBV10-3 to TRBJ1-4; D gene uncertain. Trimming removed 3 bases at V and 4 bases at J, with 9 bases between. The CDR3 contains 14 residues. CDR1 ENHRY and CDR2 SYGVKD come from the germline V gene. CDR3 sequence reads: CAISERGLNEKLFF. As DNA, the CDR3 is TGTGCCATCAGTGAACGTGGTCTTAATGAAAAACTGTTTTTT.

This chain links TRBV11-3 with TRBJ1-1; D is unclear. Between the trimmed V and J ends, which lost 4 bases and 10 bases, there was a span of 13 bases. This CDR3 spans 12 amino acids. Germline values: CDR1 SGHNT, CDR2 YENEEA. The CDR3 protein is CASSSSSGGAFF. The CDR3 DNA is TGTGCCAGCAGCTCCAGTTCGGGAGGAGCTTTCTTT. Full variable domain (outside the CDR3, taken from reference TRBV11-3 and TRBJ1-1): EAGVVQSPRYKIIEKKQPVAFWCNPISGHNTLYWYLQNLGQGPELLIRYENEEAVDDSQLPKDRFSAERLKGVDSTLKIQPAELGDSAVYLCASSSSSGGAFFGQGTRLTVV.

The chain uses TRBV11-2 and TRBJ1-6; a weak D match, TRBD1 (6 bases). Deletions cut 4 bases from V and 4 bases from J, with 14 bases between. CDR1 and CDR2 (germline): SGHAT, FQNNGV. The CDR3 has 16 residues. CDR3 sequence: CASSWANRVYNSPLHF. CDR3 sequence (DNA): TGTGCCAGCAGCTGGGCAAACAGGGTGTATAATTCACCCCTCCACTTT.

The chain has TRBV2 and TRBJ1-1; 9 positions agree with TRBD1. The V gene's germline CDR1 is SNHLY and CDR2 FYNNEI. This CDR3 region has 14 residues. Trimming removed 5 bases from V and 6 bases from J; junction bases left unmatched: 7. This chain's CDR3 is CASSRDRGYSEAFF. The CDR3 DNA reads TGTGCCAGCAGTCGAGACAGGGGGTACTCTGAAGCTTTCTTT.

The chain joins TRBV5-1 to TRBJ2-5; D possibly matches TRBD1 or TRBD2 (5 bases each). Germline assignment: CDR1 SGHRS and CDR2 YFSETQ. The ends were cut back, 5 bases at V and 5 bases at J, with 19 bases in the middle. The CDR3 totals 15 residues. As DNA, the CDR3 is TGCGCCAGCAGGTATCAGGGAGCCTCCTCGGAGACCCAGTACTTC. Translated, it gives CASRYQGASSETQYF.